This paragraph reports one T cell receptor beta chain. Its antigen is undetermined. Time point in this sample: cycle 4 day 1 (C4D1), after less than seven weeks of nivolumab. There was relapse after autologous stem cell transplantation in every patient, and there was variation in brentuximab vedotin exposure. The data belong to a study of PD-1 blockade in classical Hodgkin lymphoma. Clones were sequenced by immunoSEQ multiplex PCR, and TCRdb holds only the in-frame ones, with some missing. In the table there are tens of thousands of clones, about three quarters of which are singletons. Study outcomes and limitations: Diversity similar to that of newly diagnosed patients was seen at baseline in complete responders. Newly diagnosed patients were reported to start with lower TCR diversity than healthy donors. Individuals who commenced nivolumab within less than 1 year of ASCT were excluded.

Germline-derived CDR1 and CDR2 are MRHNA and SNTAGT. V was cut by 6 bases and J by 3 bases, with 11 bases left in between. The CDR3 loop spans 13 amino acids. The gene calls are TRBV6-4 and TRBJ1-1; D uncertain. This TCR was recovered from a human donor with classical Hodgkin lymphoma. The sample was peripheral blood mononuclear cells (PBMCs), taken before the fourth cycle of nivolumab. The CDR3 is CASRSGRDTEAFF. For the CDR3, the DNA is TGTGCCAGCAGATCCGGACGGGACACTGAAGCTTTCTTT.